This T cell receptor beta chain was captured by sequencing in a study of graft-versus-host responses after intestinal transplantation. Overall study: Uniformly, recipients were administered anti-thymocyte globulin induction with subsequent tacrolimus and steroids for 2 to 3 years. Findings of the study overall: The authors found GvH clones in recipient marrow, some appearing first in ileum or blood.

In the case of this clone: What it binds is not known.

CDR1 is MNHEY and CDR2 is SMNVEV in the germline V gene (reference sequence). This CDR3 has 16 amino acids. The trim removed 7 bases at V and 3 bases at J, leaving 13 bases unmatched. Sequencing used immunoSEQ multiplex PCR; TCRdb keeps in-frame clones, though not all of them. In the table there are 90,000 to 120,000 clones, roughly 87% of which are singletons. The J gene is TRBJ2-7, the V gene TRBV27; 9 positions agree with TRBD1. The source material was unstimulated CD4+ T cells sorted from spleen or lymph node cells, sampled before intestinal transplant. The sequence was collected from a human donor who received an intestinal transplant. CDR3 in amino acids: CASNPDRGTGRYEQYF. Here the CDR3 DNA reads TGTGCCAGCAACCCGGACAGGGGAACAGGTCGCTACGAGCAGTACTTC.